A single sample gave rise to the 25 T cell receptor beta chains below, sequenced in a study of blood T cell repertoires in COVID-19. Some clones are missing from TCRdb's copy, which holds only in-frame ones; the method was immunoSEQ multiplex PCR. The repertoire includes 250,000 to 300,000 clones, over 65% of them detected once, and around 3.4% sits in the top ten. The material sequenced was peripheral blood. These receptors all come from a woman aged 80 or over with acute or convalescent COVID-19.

The CDR3 spells CASTFRTSGNNEQFF. The CDR3 coding sequence is TGTGCCAGCACCTTCAGGACTAGCGGCAACAATGAGCAGTTCTTC. V is TRBV5-4 and J is TRBJ2-1; TRBD2 matches at 10 bases. Trimming at V came to 6 bases and at J to 5 bases, leaving 8 bases not matched to a gene. The CDR3 has 15 residues. The V gene's germline CDR1 is SGHNT and CDR2 YYREEE (reference sequence).

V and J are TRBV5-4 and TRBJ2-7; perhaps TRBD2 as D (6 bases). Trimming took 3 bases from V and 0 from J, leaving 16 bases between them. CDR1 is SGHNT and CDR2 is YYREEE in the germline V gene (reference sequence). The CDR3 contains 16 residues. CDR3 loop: CASSSSGTSSSYEQYF. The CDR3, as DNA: TGTGCCAGCAGCTCCTCCGGGACTTCTAGCTCCTACGAGCAGTACTTC.

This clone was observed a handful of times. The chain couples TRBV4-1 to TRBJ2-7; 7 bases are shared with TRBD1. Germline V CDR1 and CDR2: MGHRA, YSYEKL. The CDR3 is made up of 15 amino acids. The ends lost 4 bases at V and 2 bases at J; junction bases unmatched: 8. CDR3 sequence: CASSRSPGTAYEQYF. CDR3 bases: TGCGCCAGCAGCCGTTCGCCTGGGACAGCCTACGAGCAGTACTTC.

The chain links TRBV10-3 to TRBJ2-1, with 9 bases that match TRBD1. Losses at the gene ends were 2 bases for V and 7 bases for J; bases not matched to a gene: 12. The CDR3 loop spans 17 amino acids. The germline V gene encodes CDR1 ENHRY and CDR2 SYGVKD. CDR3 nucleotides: TGTGCCATCAGTGAGGGGGACCGGGACAGGGTTAGAAATGAGCAGTTCTTC. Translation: CAISEGDRDRVRNEQFF.

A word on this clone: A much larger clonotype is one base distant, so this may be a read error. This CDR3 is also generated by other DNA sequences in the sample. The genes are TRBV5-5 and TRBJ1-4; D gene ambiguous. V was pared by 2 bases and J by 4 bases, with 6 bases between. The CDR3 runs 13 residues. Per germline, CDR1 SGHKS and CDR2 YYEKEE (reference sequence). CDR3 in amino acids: CASSFGVNEKLFF. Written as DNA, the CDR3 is TGTGCCAGCAGCTTCGGTGTTAATGAAAAACTGTTTTTT.

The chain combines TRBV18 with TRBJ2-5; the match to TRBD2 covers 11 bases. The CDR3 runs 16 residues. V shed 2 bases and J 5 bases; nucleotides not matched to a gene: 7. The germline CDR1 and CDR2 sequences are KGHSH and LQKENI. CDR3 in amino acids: CASSPALAGGRETQYF. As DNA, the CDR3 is TGTGCCAGCTCACCAGCCCTAGCGGGAGGCAGGGAGACCCAGTACTTC.

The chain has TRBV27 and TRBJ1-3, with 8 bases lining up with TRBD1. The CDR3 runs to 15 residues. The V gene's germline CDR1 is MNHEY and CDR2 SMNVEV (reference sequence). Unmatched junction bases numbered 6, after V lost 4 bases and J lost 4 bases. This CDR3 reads CASSSQGAIGNTIYF. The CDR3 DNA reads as TGTGCCAGCAGTTCCCAGGGGGCGATCGGAAACACCATATATTTT.

The CDR3 nucleotides are TGCAGCGCACTAACCGGTTCCTCGGGTGGCTACACCTTC. The encoded protein is CSALTGSSGGYTF. The rearrangement joins TRBV29-1 to TRBJ1-2; D is unclear. V lost 7 bases to trimming and J lost 7 bases, with 19 bases between them. Germline CDR1 is SQVTM and CDR2 is ANQGSEA. The CDR3 loop spans 13 amino acids.

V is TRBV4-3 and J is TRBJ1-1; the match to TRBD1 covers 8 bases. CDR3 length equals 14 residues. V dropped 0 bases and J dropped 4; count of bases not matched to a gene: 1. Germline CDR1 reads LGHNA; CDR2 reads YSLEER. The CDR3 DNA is TGCGCCAGCAGCCAAGACAGGGGGCTCACTGAAGCTTTCTTT. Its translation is CASSQDRGLTEAFF.

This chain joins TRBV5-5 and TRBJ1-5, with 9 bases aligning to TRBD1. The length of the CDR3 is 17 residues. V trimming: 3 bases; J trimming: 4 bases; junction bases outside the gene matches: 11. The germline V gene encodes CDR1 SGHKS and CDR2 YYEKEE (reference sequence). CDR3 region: CASSYFVSTGGNQPQHF. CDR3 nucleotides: TGTGCCAGCAGCTACTTCGTTTCGACAGGGGGGAATCAGCCCCAGCATTTT.

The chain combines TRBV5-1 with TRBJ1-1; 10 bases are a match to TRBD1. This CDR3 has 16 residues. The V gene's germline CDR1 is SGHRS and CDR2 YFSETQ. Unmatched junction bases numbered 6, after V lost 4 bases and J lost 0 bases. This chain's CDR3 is CASSLGTGVMNTEAFF. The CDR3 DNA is TGCGCCAGCAGCCTCGGGACAGGGGTTATGAACACTGAAGCTTTCTTT.

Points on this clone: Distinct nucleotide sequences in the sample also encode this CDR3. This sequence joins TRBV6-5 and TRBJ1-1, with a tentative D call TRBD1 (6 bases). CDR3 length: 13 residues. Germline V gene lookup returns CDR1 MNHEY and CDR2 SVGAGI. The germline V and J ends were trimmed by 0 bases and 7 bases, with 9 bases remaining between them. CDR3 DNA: TGTGCCAGCAGTTACTCTGACAGGCTTGAAGCTTTCTTT. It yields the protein CASSYSDRLEAFF.

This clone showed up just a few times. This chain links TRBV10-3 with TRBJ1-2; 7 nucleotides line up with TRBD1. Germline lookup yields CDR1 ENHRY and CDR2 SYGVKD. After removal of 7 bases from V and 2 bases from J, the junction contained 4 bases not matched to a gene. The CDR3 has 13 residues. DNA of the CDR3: TGTGCCATCACCCAGGACAGGAACTATGGCTACACCTTC. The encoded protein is CAITQDRNYGYTF.

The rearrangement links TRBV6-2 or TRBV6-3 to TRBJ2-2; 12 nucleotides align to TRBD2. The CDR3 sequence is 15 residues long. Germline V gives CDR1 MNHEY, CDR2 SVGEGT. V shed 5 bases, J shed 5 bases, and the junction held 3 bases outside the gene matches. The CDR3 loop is CASSRGLAGTGELFF. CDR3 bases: TGTGCCAGCAGTCGCGGACTAGCGGGAACCGGGGAGCTGTTTTTT.

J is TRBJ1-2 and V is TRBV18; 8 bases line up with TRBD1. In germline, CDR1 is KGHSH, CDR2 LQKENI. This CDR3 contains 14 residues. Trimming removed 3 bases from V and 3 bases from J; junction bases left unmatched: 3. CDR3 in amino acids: CASSPTGVDYGYTF. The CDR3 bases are TGTGCCAGCTCACCGACAGGGGTCGACTATGGCTACACCTTC.

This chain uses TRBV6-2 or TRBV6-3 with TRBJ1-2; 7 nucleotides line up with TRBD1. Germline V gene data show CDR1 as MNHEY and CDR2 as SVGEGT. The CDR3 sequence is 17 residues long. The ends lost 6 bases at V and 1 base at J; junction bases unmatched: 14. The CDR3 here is CASSPLGTAGLNYGYTF. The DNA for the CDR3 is TGTGCCAGCAGCCCCCTCGGGACAGCCGGACTTAACTATGGCTACACCTTC.

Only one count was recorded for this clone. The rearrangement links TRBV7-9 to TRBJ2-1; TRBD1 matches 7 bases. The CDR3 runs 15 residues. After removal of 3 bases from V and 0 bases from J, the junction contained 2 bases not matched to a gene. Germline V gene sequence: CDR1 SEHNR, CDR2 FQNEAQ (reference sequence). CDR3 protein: CASSFAGGSYNEQFF. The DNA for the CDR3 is TGTGCCAGCAGCTTCGCAGGGGGCTCCTACAATGAGCAGTTCTTC. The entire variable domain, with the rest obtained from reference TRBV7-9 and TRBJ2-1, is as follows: DTGVSQNPRHKITKRGQNVTFRCDPISEHNRLYWYRQTLGQGPEFLTYFQNEAQLEKSRLLSDRFSAERPKGSFSTLEIQRTEQGDSAMYLCASSFAGGSYNEQFFGPGTRLTVL.

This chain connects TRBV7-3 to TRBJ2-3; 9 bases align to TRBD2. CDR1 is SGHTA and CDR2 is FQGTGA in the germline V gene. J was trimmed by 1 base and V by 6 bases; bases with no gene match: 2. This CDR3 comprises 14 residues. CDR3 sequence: CASSSGGRTDTQYF. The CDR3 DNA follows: TGTGCCAGCAGTAGCGGGGGCCGCACAGATACGCAGTATTTT.

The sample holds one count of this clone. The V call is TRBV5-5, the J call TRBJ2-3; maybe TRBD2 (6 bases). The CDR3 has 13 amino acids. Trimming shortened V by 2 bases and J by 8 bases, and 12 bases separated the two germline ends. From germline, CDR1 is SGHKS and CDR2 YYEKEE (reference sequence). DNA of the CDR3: TGTGCCAGCAGCTTAGGGACCGGGGGTACGCAGTATTTT. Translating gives CASSLGTGGTQYF.

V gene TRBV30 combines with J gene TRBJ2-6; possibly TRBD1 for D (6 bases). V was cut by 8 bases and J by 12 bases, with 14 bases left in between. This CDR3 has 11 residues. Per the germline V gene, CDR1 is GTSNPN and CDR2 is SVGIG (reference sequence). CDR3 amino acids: CAGTPNSVLTF. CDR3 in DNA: TGTGCCGGGACACCCAACAGCGTCCTGACTTTC. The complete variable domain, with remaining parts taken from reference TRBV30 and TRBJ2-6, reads SQTIHQWPATLVQPVGSPLSLECTVEGTSNPNLYWYRQAAGRGLQLLFYSVGIGQISSEVPQNLSASRPQDRQFILSSKKLLLSDSGFYLCAGTPNSVLTFGAGSRLTVL.

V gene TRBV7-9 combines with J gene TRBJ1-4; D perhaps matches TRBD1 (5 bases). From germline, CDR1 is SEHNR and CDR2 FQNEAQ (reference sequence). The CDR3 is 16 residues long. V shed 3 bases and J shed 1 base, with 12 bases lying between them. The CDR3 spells CASSLGGRGTNEKLFF. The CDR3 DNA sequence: TGTGCCAGCAGCTTGGGGGGTCGGGGAACTAATGAAAAACTGTTTTTT.

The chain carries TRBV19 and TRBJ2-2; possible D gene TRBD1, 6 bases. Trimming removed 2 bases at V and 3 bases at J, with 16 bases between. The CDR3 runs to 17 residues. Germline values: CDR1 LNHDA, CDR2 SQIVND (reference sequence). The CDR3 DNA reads TGTGCCAGTAGTATACCCCGCAGTCGACAGGACACCGGGGAGCTGTTTTTT. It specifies CASSIPRSRQDTGELFF.

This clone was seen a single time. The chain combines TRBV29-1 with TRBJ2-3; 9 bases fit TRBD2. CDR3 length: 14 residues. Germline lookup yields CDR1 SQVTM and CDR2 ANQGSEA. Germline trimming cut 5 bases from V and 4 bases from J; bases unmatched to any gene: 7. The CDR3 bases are TGCAGCGTTTTGGGGACTAGCTTTGCAGATACGCAGTATTTT. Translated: CSVLGTSFADTQYF.

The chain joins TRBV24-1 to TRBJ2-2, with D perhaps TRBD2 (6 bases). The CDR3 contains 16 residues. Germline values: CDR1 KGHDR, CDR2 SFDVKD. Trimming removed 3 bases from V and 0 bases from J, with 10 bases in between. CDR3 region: CATSDVGGTNTGELFF. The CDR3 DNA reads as TGTGCCACCAGTGATGTCGGGGGTACGAACACCGGGGAGCTGTTTTTT.

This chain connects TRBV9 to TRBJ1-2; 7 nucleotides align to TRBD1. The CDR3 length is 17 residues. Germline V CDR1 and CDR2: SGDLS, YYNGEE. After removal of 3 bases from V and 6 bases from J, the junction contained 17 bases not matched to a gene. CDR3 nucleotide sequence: TGTGCCAGCAGCGGCCGATTACAGGGGAGCCAGGGGAATGGCTACACCTTC. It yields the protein CASSGRLQGSQGNGYTF.